This T cell receptor (beta chain) was documented in a study of blood T cell repertoires in COVID-19. Study summary: Whether acute or convalescent, the COVID-19 samples came from the United States, Italy and Spain.

The CDR3 has 15 amino acids. Germline V gene lookup returns CDR1 SGHVS and CDR2 FQNEAQ. V shed 5 bases and J 7 bases; nucleotides not matched to a gene: 11. Assay used: immunoSEQ multiplex PCR; TCRdb lists only in-frame clones, some missing. Among approximately 290,000 clones, around 88% were seen once, and the ten largest hold more than 0.75%. What was sequenced was peripheral blood. This chain joins TRBV7-8 and TRBJ2-1, with TRBD1 matching 7 bases. The sequence was collected from a man aged 25-45 years with acute or convalescent COVID-19. The CDR3 region is CASSPGAGGRNEQFF. The DNA of the CDR3 is TGTGCCAGCAGCCCAGGGGCAGGGGGTCGTAATGAGCAGTTCTTC.